This TCR beta chain was profiled in a study of T-cell memory formation after mild COVID-19. This clonotype was counted ten times or more. Its cognate antigen is unknown. Study-wide points: Some clones that responded turned up in pre-infection memory, which suggests that cross-reactive memory joined in. While clones contracting from day 15 to 85 were balanced between CD4 and CD8, later expanders leaned CD4+.

V shed 1 base, J shed 5 bases, and the junction held 3 bases outside the gene matches. The germline gives CDR1 MGHRA, CDR2 YSYEKL. The CDR3 loop spans 14 amino acids. UMIs and sample barcodes were carried by the TCR alpha and TCR beta cDNA libraries that 5'RACE produced using constant-segment primers. TCRdb itself ran the 5' RACE reads through MiXCR, one entry per CDR3 protein. This table has some 320,000 distinct CDR3 sequences, 15% appearing once. What was sequenced was PBMCs or a T cell subset sorted from them (not recorded which). The chain combines TRBV4-1 with TRBJ2-7; 9 bases align to TRBD1. The TCR comes from a man younger than 35 who had mild COVID-19 (a few samples of this study predate the infection). Cell type and time point are not known. CDR3 sequence: CASSQGDRVNEQYF. CDR3 nucleotides: TGCGCCAGCAGCCAAGGGGACAGGGTGAACGAGCAGTACTTC.